The rows below give T cell receptor beta chains drawn from one sample of a study of technical replicates of blood from a handful of donors. This table comes from immunoSEQ multiplex PCR, and its TCRdb copy is limited to in-frame clones, with some not included. The sample yields around 83,000 clones, under 95% seen once. Sequencing was performed on T cells isolated from PBMCs. The receptors stem from a human donor in good health. Each CDR3 is given with its conserved first and last residue. The D gene is left open where the match is weak. For some rows the clone size is stated as once, few or many, or as a class when expanded; others skip it.

CDR3aa | CDR3nt | v_gene | abundance | d_gene | j_gene
CSGRGDGEQYF | TGCAGCGGCCGGGGTGATGGGGAGCAGTACTTC | TRBV29-1 | . | . | TRBJ2-7
CASSSQTTRFETQYF | TGTGCCAGCAGCTCACAAACTACTAGGTTTGAGACCCAGTACTTC | TRBV7-2 | . | . | TRBJ2-5
CASSSGEYSPLHF | TGTGCCAGCAGCTCGGGAGAGTATTCACCCCTCCACTTT | TRBV6-5 | . | . | TRBJ1-6
CASTSPVRKRGPVEQYF | TGTGCCAGCACCTCACCCGTTCGAAAAAGGGGGCCCGTCGAGCAGTACTTC | TRBV28 | once | TRBD1 | TRBJ2-7
CASNPGARYGYTF | TGTGCCAGTAACCCAGGGGCCCGGTATGGCTACACCTTC | TRBV19 | . | . | TRBJ1-2
CASSPGTGNNEQFF | TGCGCCAGCAGCCCAGGGACAGGGAACAATGAGCAGTTCTTC | TRBV5-1 | . | TRBD1 | TRBJ2-1
CASSLSQGREAFF | TGTGCCAGCAGCTTATCTCAGGGGCGTGAAGCTTTCTTT | TRBV7-9 | . | . | TRBJ1-1
CASSLLAGAYEQYF | TGCGCCAGCAGCTTGCTAGCGGGGGCCTACGAGCAGTACTTC | TRBV5-1 | . | TRBD2 | TRBJ2-7
CASSLNSNQPQHF | TGTGCCAGCAGTTTAAATAGCAATCAGCCCCAGCATTTT | TRBV6-5 | few | . | TRBJ1-5
CASSSTAGTGSRLGTF | TGCGCCAGCAGCTCGACCGCCGGGACAGGCTCACGACTTGGCACCTTC | TRBV5-1 | . | TRBD1 | TRBJ1-2
CASSVGQGGGYTF | TGTGCCAGCAGTGTAGGGCAGGGTGGAGGCTACACCTTC | TRBV6-1 | . | . | TRBJ1-2
CASSLEARGNYGYTF | TGCGCCAGCAGCTTGGAGGCCAGGGGTAACTATGGCTACACCTTC | TRBV5-1 | . | . | TRBJ1-2
CAGTWGVGQPQHF | TGTGCCGGCACCTGGGGAGTAGGTCAGCCCCAGCATTTT | TRBV6-1 | . | . | TRBJ1-5
CASSRSVGLAGSDEQFF | TGTGCCAGCAGCCGAAGCGTAGGACTAGCGGGAAGCGATGAGCAGTTCTTC | TRBV4-2 | . | TRBD2 | TRBJ2-1
CASSPRAAGSNFAEAFF | TGTGCCAGTAGTCCCCGCGCCGCAGGGTCAAACTTCGCTGAAGCTTTCTTT | TRBV19 | . | . | TRBJ1-1
CASSLRRNTGELFF | TGTGCTAGCAGCCTACGCCGGAACACCGGGGAGCTGTTTTTT | TRBV7-7 | . | . | TRBJ2-2
CASSLTGVFHEQYF | TGTGCCAGCAGCTTGACAGGGGTATTCCACGAGCAGTACTTC | TRBV7-9 | once | TRBD1 | TRBJ2-7
CASSFNGGEDTQYF | TGTGCCAGCAGCTTCAACGGGGGGGAGGATACGCAGTATTTT | TRBV11-2 | . | TRBD2 | TRBJ2-3
CASSQELGTGKYF | TGCGCCAGCAGCCAAGAATTGGGGACAGGGAAGTACTTC | TRBV4-1 | . | TRBD1 | TRBJ2-7
CASSQDSEAFF | TGTGCCAGCAGCCAAGACAGTGAAGCTTTCTTT | TRBV7-9 | . | . | TRBJ1-1
CASSLRTGINTDTQYF | TGTGCCAGCAGCTTGAGGACAGGGATTAACACAGATACGCAGTATTTT | TRBV5-6 | . | TRBD1 | TRBJ2-3
CASSYRVGYEQYF | TGTGCCAGCAGTTACCGGGTTGGCTACGAGCAGTACTTC | TRBV6-5 | . | . | TRBJ2-7
CASSIGTGDSGNTIYF | TGTGCCAGCAGTATCGGGACAGGGGACTCTGGAAACACCATATATTTT | TRBV27 | . | TRBD1 | TRBJ1-3
CASSPRGGADTQYF | TGTGCCAGCAGCCCCCGTGGAGGGGCAGATACGCAGTATTTT | TRBV9 | . | . | TRBJ2-3
CASRAKAGQYF | TGTGCCAGCAGGGCCAAAGCGGGGCAGTACTTC | TRBV27 | . | . | TRBJ2-7
CSVEDRGGDNEQFF | TGCAGCGTTGAAGATCGGGGAGGGGATAATGAGCAGTTCTTC | TRBV29-1 | . | TRBD2 | TRBJ2-1
CASSTGWGGTSTDTQYF | TGTGCCAGCAGCACCGGGTGGGGGGGGACTAGCACAGATACGCAGTATTTT | TRBV11-1 | . | TRBD2 | TRBJ2-3
CASSEPQANSGANVLTF | TGTGCCAGCAGCGAACCACAGGCGAACTCTGGGGCCAACGTCCTGACTTTC | TRBV9 | . | . | TRBJ2-6
CASSQTSGGRNEQFF | TGTGCCAGCAGCCAAACTAGCGGGGGGCGAAATGAGCAGTTCTTC | TRBV4-2 | once | TRBD2 | TRBJ2-1
CASSRDSLRNTEAFF | TGTGCCAGCAGCCGGGACAGCCTAAGGAACACTGAAGCTTTCTTT | TRBV4-2 | . | TRBD1 | TRBJ1-1
CASSPLKGGNQPQHF | TGTGCCAGCAGTCCCCTTAAGGGGGGCAATCAGCCCCAGCATTTT | TRBV6-1 | . | . | TRBJ1-5
CASSLTNQAGNTIYF | TGTGCCAGCAGCTTAACCAACCAGGCTGGAAACACCATATATTTT | TRBV13 | . | . | TRBJ1-3
CAWNSGSGANVLTF | TGTGCCTGGAATTCGGGCTCTGGGGCCAACGTCCTGACTTTC | TRBV30 | . | . | TRBJ2-6
CASSYGTGNTEAFF | TGTGCCAGCAGTTACGGGACAGGGAACACTGAAGCTTTCTTT | TRBV6-5 | . | TRBD1 | TRBJ1-1
CSARDVGTQYF | TGCAGTGCTAGAGATGTCGGGACCCAGTACTTC | TRBV20-1 | . | . | TRBJ2-5
CASSFGQGSYEQYF | TGCGCCAGCAGCTTCGGGCAGGGCTCCTACGAGCAGTACTTC | TRBV5-1 | . | . | TRBJ2-7
CASSYGFWATDTQYF | TGTGCCAGCAGTTACGGGTTTTGGGCAACAGATACGCAGTATTTT | TRBV6-5 | . | . | TRBJ2-3
CASSLTAEGTEAFF | TGCGCCAGCAGCCTCACGGCCGAGGGCACTGAAGCTTTCTTT | TRBV4-1 | once | . | TRBJ1-1
CASSVQGGSGANVLTF | TGTGCCAGCAGCGTACAAGGGGGCTCTGGGGCCAACGTCCTGACTTTC | TRBV9 | . | . | TRBJ2-6
CASTLGPGQGINGYTF | TGTGCCAGTACCTTAGGGCCTGGACAGGGGATAAATGGCTACACCTTC | TRBV19 | . | TRBD1 | TRBJ1-2
CASSRFGQIEAFF | TGTGCCAGCAGCCGGTTCGGACAGATTGAAGCTTTCTTT | TRBV5-6 | . | . | TRBJ1-1
CASSIAWEGMNTEAFF | TGTGCCAGTAGTATAGCTTGGGAGGGGATGAACACTGAAGCTTTCTTT | TRBV19 | . | . | TRBJ1-1
CASSPPWAGADYGYTF | TGTGCCAGCTCACCACCTTGGGCGGGGGCAGACTATGGCTACACCTTC | TRBV18 | . | . | TRBJ1-2
CASSVWGGSTEAFF | TGCGCCAGCAGCGTTTGGGGGGGAAGCACTGAAGCTTTCTTT | TRBV5-1 | . | . | TRBJ1-1
CASKDQTGSTNERSSYEQYF | TGTGCCAGCAAAGACCAAACGGGGAGCACGAACGAAAGGAGCTCCTACGAGCAGTACTTC | TRBV7-3 | . | . | TRBJ2-7
CASSLSGGRNYNEQFF | TGTGCCAGCAGTTTATCGGGCGGGAGGAACTACAATGAGCAGTTCTTC | TRBV27 | . | TRBD2 | TRBJ2-1
CASSGLAEGNEQFF | TGTGCCAGCAGTGGACTAGCGGAGGGTAATGAGCAGTTCTTC | TRBV27 | . | TRBD2 | TRBJ2-1
CSVEQGWHGYTF | TGCAGCGTTGAACAGGGTTGGCATGGCTACACCTTC | TRBV29-1 | . | . | TRBJ1-2
CASSLTGGDYGYTF | TGTGCCAGTAGCCTGACAGGGGGCGACTATGGCTACACCTTC | TRBV19 | . | TRBD1 | TRBJ1-2
CASSIMGLASHEQFF | TGTGCCAGTAGTATAATGGGACTAGCGAGTCATGAGCAGTTCTTC | TRBV19 | . | TRBD2 | TRBJ2-1
CASSRQGAHEQYF | TGCGCCAGCAGCCGACAGGGGGCACACGAGCAGTACTTC | TRBV5-1 | . | TRBD1 | TRBJ2-7
CASSLNRQFLGYEQYF | TGTGCCAGCAGCCTCAACCGACAGTTTCTTGGCTACGAGCAGTACTTC | TRBV28 | . | . | TRBJ2-7
CASSIGRGRGQPQHF | TGTGCCAGTAGTATAGGCAGGGGGCGAGGTCAGCCCCAGCATTTT | TRBV19 | . | TRBD1 | TRBJ1-5
CASSPAPGTAYNEQFF | TGTGCCAGCAGCCCCGCACCGGGGACAGCCTACAATGAGCAGTTCTTC | TRBV14 | . | TRBD1 | TRBJ2-1
CASTQTENTEAFF | TGTGCCAGCACTCAGACAGAGAACACTGAAGCTTTCTTT | TRBV6-5 | . | . | TRBJ1-1
CASSDESVSPRGTEAFF | TGTGCCAGCAGTGATGAGAGCGTGTCTCCACGGGGCACTGAAGCTTTCTTT | TRBV25-1 | . | . | TRBJ1-1